This T cell receptor (beta chain) was captured by sequencing in a study of blood T cell repertoires in COVID-19. The wider study: The United States, Italy and Spain were the sources of the acute and convalescent COVID-19 samples.

This clone was seen only once. Germline CDR1 SGHRS, CDR2 YFSETQ. The CDR3 is 14 amino acids. Deletions cut 2 bases from V and 5 bases from J, with 12 bases between. Donors in Cohort 3 counted as recovered after two negative PCRs, clearance, or symptom resolution. Clones were read by immunoSEQ multiplex PCR, and TCRdb kept only the in-frame ones, dropping some. The sample gives 320,000 or so clones, approximately 91% of which show up once; 4% to 6% is in the top ten. This TCR derives from a man between 60 and 75 years old who had recovered from COVID-19. Sequenced: PBMCs or T cells enriched from blood (not recorded which). The V call is TRBV5-1, the J call TRBJ2-3; no definite D call. CDR3 in DNA: TGCGCCAGCAGCTTAATCGGGTCGGAAGATACGCAGTATTTT. Amino acids: CASSLIGSEDTQYF.